The 17 T cell receptor beta chains listed next were all sequenced from one sample in a study of T cells in severe cutaneous drug reactions. Libraries were made by iRepertoire multiplex PCR with TCR subtype-specific primers for bulk and single-cell sequencing. TCRdb re-called the multiplex PCR reads; one entry per CDR3 protein, DNA not given. The sample has around 2,500 distinct CDR3 sequences; the top ten hold approximately 50%. The patients sequenced had a carbamazepine-induced Stevens-Johnson syndrome or toxic epidermal necrolysis reaction. Sequencing was carried out using cells from a skin blister. Receptors were obtained from a human donor with toxic epidermal necrolysis, a severe cutaneous drug reaction.

This clonotype is called medium-sized (0.01 to 0.1%) based on its frequency. The J gene is TRBJ2-1, the V gene TRBV13; TCRdb selects TRBD1, and the lack of DNA leaves this call unchecked. The CDR3 spans 14 residues. Germline CDR1 reads PRHDT; CDR2 reads FYEKMQ (reference sequence). This chain's CDR3 is CASTPGRAGDEQFF.

This clonotype shows up as medium-sized by frequency. The rearrangement uses TRBV6-2 or TRBV6-3 and TRBJ2-1. This CDR3 comprises 11 residues. Germline V gives CDR1 MNHEY, CDR2 SVGEGT. The CDR3 protein is CASSRDYEQFF.

This chain uses TRBV9 with TRBJ1-1. Germline-derived CDR1 and CDR2 are SGDLS and YYNGEE. This CDR3 region has 13 residues. CDR3 loop: CASSVGDSTEAFF.

By frequency, this clonotype is medium-sized. The rearrangement uses TRBV27 and TRBJ2-7; TCRdb calls TRBD1, which cannot be checked without DNA. The CDR3 has 13 amino acids. Germline V gene sequence: CDR1 MNHEY, CDR2 SMNVEV (reference sequence). CDR3: CASSDRESYEQYF.

The chain employs TRBV12-3 or TRBV12-4 and TRBJ2-1; the D gene TCRdb calls, TRBD1, cannot be checked with no DNA. The CDR3 runs 12 residues. CDR3 sequence reads: CASSRTRSEQFF.

This clonotype is labeled medium-sized based on frequency. The V call is TRBV2, the J call TRBJ2-1; checking the TCRdb D call of TRBD2 is not possible without DNA. This CDR3 is 16 amino acids long. CDR1 is SNHLY, CDR2 FYNNEI, per germline. CDR3 protein: CASPLVRDSSYNEQFF. The whole variable domain, filled in from reference TRBV2 and TRBJ2-1, reads EPEVTQTPSHQVTQMGQEVILRCVPISNHLYFYWYRQILGQKVEFLVSFYNNEISEKSEIFDDQFSVERPDGSNFTLKIRSTKLEDSAMYFCASPLVRDSSYNEQFFGPGTRLTVL.

This clonotype ranks as medium-sized in terms of frequency. V gene TRBV2 combines with J gene TRBJ2-5; TCRdb's assignment of TRBD2 cannot be checked, as there is no DNA. CDR3 length: 15 residues. CDR1 SNHLY and CDR2 FYNNEI come from the germline V gene. CDR3 sequence: CASSEGDYHGETQYF.

The genes are TRBV18 and TRBJ1-1; the D call from TCRdb, TRBD1, cannot be confirmed without DNA. This CDR3 spans 15 amino acids. From germline, CDR1 is KGHSH and CDR2 LQKENI. Here the CDR3 reads CASSPGTGEVTEAFF. The variable domain in full, completed from reference TRBV18 and TRBJ1-1, reads NAGVMQNPRHLVRRRGQEARLRCSPMKGHSHVYWYRQLPEEGLKFMVYLQKENIIDESGMPKERFSAEFPKEGPSILRIQQVVRGDSAAYFCASSPGTGEVTEAFFGQGTRLTVV.

The V and J genes are TRBV3-1 and TRBJ2-5. This CDR3 has 12 residues. In germline, CDR1 is LGHDT, CDR2 YNNKEL (reference sequence). The CDR3 here is CASSHLGETQYF.

According to its frequency, this clonotype is medium-sized (0.01 to 0.1%). V is TRBV27 and J is TRBJ2-1; absent DNA, TCRdb's TRBD1 call cannot be checked. This CDR3 has 15 residues. Germline V gene data show CDR1 as MNHEY and CDR2 as SMNVEV (reference sequence). CDR3 region: CASSLGTGSYNEQFF.

The chain uses TRBV9 and TRBJ2-3. The germline gives CDR1 SGDLS, CDR2 YYNGEE. The CDR3 has 15 residues. This CDR3 reads CASSVVAGDIDTQYF.

J is TRBJ2-7 and V is TRBV2; TCRdb calls TRBD1, which cannot be checked without DNA. The CDR3 sequence is 14 residues long. CDR1 is SNHLY and CDR2 is FYNNEI in the germline V gene. CDR3 residues: CASSDRGPRDEQYF.

The CDR3 sequence: CAWSVGARFETQYF. The genes are TRBV30 and TRBJ2-5; TCRdb lists TRBD2, though no DNA is available to test this call. This CDR3 is 14 amino acids long. Germline V gene lookup returns CDR1 GTSNPN and CDR2 SVGIG (reference sequence).

By frequency, this clonotype is medium-sized. The chain is built from TRBV5-6 and TRBJ2-5; the TCRdb D gene call, TRBD1, has no DNA to confirm it. This CDR3 has 15 residues. Germline V gene data show CDR1 as SGHDT and CDR2 as YYEEEE. The CDR3 protein is CASSLGGSAQETQYF.

This clonotype is labeled medium-sized based on frequency. V and J are TRBV28 and TRBJ2-6; the D call from TCRdb, TRBD1, cannot be confirmed without DNA. Germline CDR1 reads MDHEN; CDR2 reads SYDVKM. The length of the CDR3 is 15 residues. The CDR3 spells CASTTGTGEANVLTF.

This chain joins TRBV7-2 and TRBJ2-1. The germline V gene has CDR1 SGHTA and CDR2 FQGNSA. The CDR3 is 15 amino acids. Here the CDR3 reads CASSLTVSVGNEQFF.

CDR3: CASSWNSHEQYF. This chain links TRBV5-1 with TRBJ2-7. CDR1 is SGHRS and CDR2 is YFSETQ in the germline V gene. This CDR3 spans 12 amino acids.